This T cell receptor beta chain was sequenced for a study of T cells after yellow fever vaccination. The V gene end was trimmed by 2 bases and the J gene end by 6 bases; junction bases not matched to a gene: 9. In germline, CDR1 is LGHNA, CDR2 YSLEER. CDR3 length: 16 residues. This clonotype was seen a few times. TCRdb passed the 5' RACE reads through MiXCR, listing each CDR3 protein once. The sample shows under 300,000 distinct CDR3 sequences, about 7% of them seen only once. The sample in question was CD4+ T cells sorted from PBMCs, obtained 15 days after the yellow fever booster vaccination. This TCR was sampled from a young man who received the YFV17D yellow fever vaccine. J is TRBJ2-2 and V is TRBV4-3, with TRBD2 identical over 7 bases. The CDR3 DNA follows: TGCGCCAGCAGCCAATTGGGCGGGAGTGTGGCCGGGGAGCTGTTTTTT. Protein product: CASSQLGGSVAGELFF.